The rows below give T cell receptor beta chains drawn from one sample of a study of T-cell reconstitution after alpha-beta-depleted transplantation in children. MiXCR, applied by TCRdb to the PCR reads, yields one record per CDR3 protein. The repertoire holds about 98,000 distinct CDR3 sequences, with around a quarter as singletons. The input for sequencing was PBMCs, taken before TCRalphabeta/CD19-depleted stem cell transplant. All receptors derive from a boy aged 2 to 10 with acute lymphoblastic leukemia, due to receive a stem cell transplant. Both conserved end residues are part of each CDR3. The order of the fields is clone size, V gene, J gene, D gene, CDR3 protein, CDR3 DNA. D genes are given only for firm matches. Size values are once, few and many counts, or a class for expanded clones, and some rows have none.

-,TRBV20-1,TRBJ2-1,-,CSASYREQFF,TGCAGTGCCTCTTACAGAGAGCAGTTCTTC
-,TRBV7-2,TRBJ1-6,-,CASSSQGTPLHF,TGTGCCAGCAGCTCGCAGGGAACACCCCTCCACTTT
many,TRBV6-1,TRBJ2-1,-,CASGVFGVNEQFF,TGTGCCAGCGGGGTTTTTGGGGTCAATGAGCAGTTCTTC
many,TRBV29-1,TRBJ2-7,TRBD1,CSVGTGNYEQYF,TGCAGCGTCGGGACAGGGAACTACGAGCAGTACTTC
-,TRBV11-2,TRBJ2-1,-,CASSFRWEQFF,TGTGCCAGCAGCTTCAGGTGGGAGCAGTTCTTC
once,TRBV15,TRBJ2-5,-,CATSSLRRQETQYF,TGTGCCACCAGCAGTCTGCGGAGGCAAGAGACCCAGTACTTC
many,TRBV7-9,TRBJ2-1,-,CASSSNNEQFF,TGTGCCAGCAGCTCCAACAATGAGCAGTTCTTC
-,TRBV3-1,TRBJ2-3,TRBD2,CASSRSSGRGTDTQYF,TGTGCCAGCAGCAGATCAAGCGGGAGGGGCACAGATACGCAGTATTTT
-,TRBV21-1,TRBJ2-7,-,CASSKEGTYEQYF,TGTGCCAGCAGCAAAGAGGGGACCTACGAGCAGTACTTC
-,TRBV10-2,TRBJ2-1,-,CASRDVSYNEQFF,TGCGCCAGCAGGGATGTCTCCTACAATGAGCAGTTCTTC
few,TRBV9,TRBJ1-2,TRBD1,CASRDRGLGKGYTF,TGTGCCAGCAGAGACAGGGGGCTGGGTAAGGGCTACACCTTC
-,TRBV20-1,TRBJ1-1,-,CSASVGAWDTEAFF,TGCAGTGCTAGTGTGGGGGCTTGGGACACTGAAGCTTTCTTT
-,TRBV20-1,TRBJ2-3,TRBD2,CSTGLALTSTDTQYF,TGCAGTACGGGACTAGCCCTTACTAGCACAGATACGCAGTATTTT
-,TRBV20-1,TRBJ2-7,-,CSAPGQIYEQYF,TGCAGTGCCCCTGGACAGATTTACGAGCAGTACTTC
few,TRBV7-2,TRBJ2-7,TRBD2,CASSLPRASGIYEQYF,TGTGCCAGCAGCCTCCCACGTGCTAGCGGGATCTACGAGCAGTACTTC
-,TRBV5-1,TRBJ2-3,-,CASSLAQGSDTQYF,TGCGCCAGCAGCTTGGCTCAGGGATCAGATACGCAGTATTTT
-,TRBV11-2,TRBJ2-5,-,CASSLLAEGRETQYF,TGTGCCAGCAGCTTATTGGCGGAAGGGAGAGAGACCCAGTACTTC
many,TRBV7-8,TRBJ2-5,TRBD2,CASSSTPGLTQETQYF,TGTGCCAGCAGCTCGACTCCGGGACTAACACAAGAGACCCAGTACTTC
-,TRBV20-1,TRBJ2-1,-,CSAGGGARYNEQFF,TGCAGTGCAGGCGGAGGGGCACGGTACAATGAGCAGTTCTTC
-,TRBV5-5,TRBJ2-5,-,CASSRGGGGAGETQYF,TGTGCCAGCAGCCGGGGCGGCGGAGGGGCAGGGGAGACCCAGTACTTC
once,TRBV12-3/TRBV12-4,TRBJ2-3,TRBD1,CASKTGQGTDTQYF,TGTGCCAGCAAAACGGGACAGGGGACAGATACGCAGTATTTT
few,TRBV5-1,TRBJ1-1,-,CASSILGRGNTEAFF,TGCGCCAGCAGCATCCTGGGCAGGGGGAACACTGAAGCTTTCTTT
-,TRBV14,TRBJ2-3,-,CASSIFGGGANTQYF,TGTGCCAGCAGCATCTTTGGGGGCGGAGCAAATACGCAGTATTTT
-,TRBV9,TRBJ1-4,-,CASSVGPRGANEKLFF,TGTGCCAGCAGCGTAGGGCCCCGCGGGGCAAATGAAAAACTGTTTTTT
-,TRBV5-1,TRBJ2-1,-,CASSLQQRSVNEQFF,TGCGCCAGCAGCCTCCAGCAGCGGAGTGTGAATGAGCAGTTCTTC
-,TRBV6-1,TRBJ2-3,TRBD1,CASSRGGSTDTQYF,TGTGCCAGCAGCCGAGGGGGCAGCACAGATACGCAGTATTTT
few,TRBV3-1,TRBJ2-2,-,CASSQLLDHTGELFF,TGTGCCAGCAGCCAGTTGCTAGATCACACCGGGGAGCTGTTTTTT
once,TRBV27,TRBJ2-7,-,CASKPDREGDYEQYF,TGTGCCAGCAAACCGGACAGGGAGGGGGATTACGAGCAGTACTTC
-,TRBV7-2,TRBJ2-1,TRBD2,CASSGPTSAYNEQFF,TGTGCCAGCAGCGGGCCGACTAGCGCCTACAATGAGCAGTTCTTC
-,TRBV20-1,TRBJ2-1,-,CSARVVHSPHNEQFF,TGCAGTGCTAGAGTCGTACATTCCCCACACAATGAGCAGTTCTTC
many,TRBV12-3/TRBV12-4,TRBJ1-1,TRBD1,CASSPGQGNTEAFF,TGTGCCAGCAGTCCGGGACAGGGGAACACTGAAGCTTTCTTT
few,TRBV6-1,TRBJ1-4,-,CASSPSPDEKLFF,TGTGCCAGCAGCCCCTCCCCGGATGAAAAACTGTTTTTT
-,TRBV5-1,TRBJ2-2,-,CASSLSRRETGELFF,TGCGCCAGCAGCCTCTCTCGCCGGGAAACCGGGGAGCTGTTTTTT
many,TRBV28,TRBJ2-3,-,CASSFPGSTDTQYF,TGTGCCAGCAGTTTCCCGGGAAGCACAGATACGCAGTATTTT
few,TRBV9,TRBJ2-3,-,CASGGTGTDTQYF,TGTGCCAGCGGGGGGACGGGGACAGATACGCAGTATTTT
few,TRBV5-1,TRBJ2-7,TRBD1,CASSGRTGSYEQYF,TGCGCCAGCAGCGGACGGACAGGGTCCTACGAGCAGTACTTC
few,TRBV6-1,TRBJ1-3,-,CASSESSGNTIYF,TGTGCCAGCAGTGAGAGCTCTGGAAACACCATATATTTT
few,TRBV9,TRBJ2-1,-,CASSYQADNEQFF,TGTGCCAGCAGCTACCAAGCCGACAATGAGCAGTTCTTC
-,TRBV28,TRBJ2-3,-,CASSPLQTGRDTQYF,TGTGCCAGCAGTCCCCTTCAAACAGGGCGGGATACGCAGTATTTT
few,TRBV6-1,TRBJ2-7,TRBD2,CASSPTTSGTYEQYF,TGTGCCAGCAGTCCTACTACTAGCGGGACCTACGAGCAGTACTTC
many,TRBV6-4,TRBJ2-2,-,CASSDSTNTGELFF,TGTGCCAGCAGTGACAGTACCAACACCGGGGAGCTGTTTTTT
few,TRBV5-1,TRBJ2-2,TRBD2,CASSRGTSGVHRELFF,TGCGCCAGCAGCCGCGGGACTAGCGGGGTGCATAGGGAGCTGTTTTTT
-,TRBV11-1,TRBJ2-1,-,CASSTDSTYNEQFF,TGTGCCAGCAGTACGGACAGTACCTACAATGAGCAGTTCTTC
many,TRBV25-1,TRBJ1-1,TRBD1,CASNSQGGEAFF,TGTGCCAGCAACTCACAGGGGGGGGAAGCTTTCTTT
few,TRBV5-1,TRBJ1-5,-,CASSRGGPEPQHF,TGCGCCAGCAGCCGGGGGGGTCCGGAGCCCCAGCATTTT
-,TRBV5-6,TRBJ1-5,TRBD1,CASSLARDRDQPQHF,TGTGCCAGCAGCCTCGCCCGGGACAGGGATCAGCCCCAGCATTTT
few,TRBV15,TRBJ2-3,TRBD1,CATSPRDSHTQYF,TGTGCCACCAGCCCCCGGGACAGTCATACGCAGTATTTT
few,TRBV7-9,TRBJ2-5,-,CASSFRAGETQYF,TGTGCCAGCAGCTTTCGGGCCGGAGAGACCCAGTACTTC
few,TRBV4-3,TRBJ2-7,TRBD2,CASSQETSGGRYEQYF,TGCGCCAGCAGCCAAGAGACTAGCGGAGGTCGCTACGAGCAGTACTTC
-,TRBV5-5,TRBJ2-6,-,CASSSEFSGANVLTF,TGTGCCAGCAGCTCCGAATTCTCTGGGGCCAACGTCCTGACTTTC
few,TRBV7-9,TRBJ2-1,-,CASSPAATQRRDNEQFF,TGTGCCAGCAGCCCCGCAGCGACGCAAAGGAGAGACAATGAGCAGTTCTTC
few,TRBV5-1,TRBJ1-6,-,CASTRDRKNSPLHF,TGCGCCAGTACCCGGGACCGGAAGAATTCACCCCTCCACTTT
-,TRBV28,TRBJ1-5,TRBD1,CASSPGTVNQPQHF,TGTGCCAGCAGTCCCGGGACAGTCAATCAGCCCCAGCATTTT
-,TRBV28,TRBJ2-7,-,CASRWAYEQYF,TGTGCCAGCAGATGGGCTTACGAGCAGTACTTC